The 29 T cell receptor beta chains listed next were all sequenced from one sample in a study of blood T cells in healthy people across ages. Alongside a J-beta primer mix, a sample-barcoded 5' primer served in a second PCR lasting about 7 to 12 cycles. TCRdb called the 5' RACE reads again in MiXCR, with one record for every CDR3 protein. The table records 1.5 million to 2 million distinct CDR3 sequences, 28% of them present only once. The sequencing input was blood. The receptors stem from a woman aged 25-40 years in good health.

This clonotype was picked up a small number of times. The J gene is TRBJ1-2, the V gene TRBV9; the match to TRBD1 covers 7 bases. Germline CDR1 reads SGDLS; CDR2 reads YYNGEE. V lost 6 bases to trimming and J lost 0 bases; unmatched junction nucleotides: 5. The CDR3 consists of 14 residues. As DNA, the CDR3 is TGTGCCAGCACCTTGGGACAGACTAACTATGGCTACACCTTC. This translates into CASTLGQTNYGYTF.

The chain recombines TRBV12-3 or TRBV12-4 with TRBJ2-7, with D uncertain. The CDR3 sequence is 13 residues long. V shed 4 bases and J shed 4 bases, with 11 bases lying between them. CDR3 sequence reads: CASSSLTHYEQYF. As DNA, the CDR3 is TGTGCCAGCAGTTCACTCACTCATTACGAGCAGTACTTC.

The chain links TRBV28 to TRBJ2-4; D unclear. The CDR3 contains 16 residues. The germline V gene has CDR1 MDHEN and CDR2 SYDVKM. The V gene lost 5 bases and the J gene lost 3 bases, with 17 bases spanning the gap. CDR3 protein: CASSPDSPWGKNIQYF. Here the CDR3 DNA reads TGTGCCAGCAGTCCTGACTCACCCTGGGGCAAAAACATTCAGTACTTC.

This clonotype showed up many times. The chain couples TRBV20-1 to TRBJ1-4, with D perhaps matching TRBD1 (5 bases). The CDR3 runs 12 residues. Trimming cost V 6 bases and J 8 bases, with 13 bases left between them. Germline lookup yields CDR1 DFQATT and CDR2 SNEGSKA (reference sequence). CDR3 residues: CSAVGDGEKLFF. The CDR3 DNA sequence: TGCAGTGCGGTAGGGGATGGGGAAAAACTGTTTTTT.

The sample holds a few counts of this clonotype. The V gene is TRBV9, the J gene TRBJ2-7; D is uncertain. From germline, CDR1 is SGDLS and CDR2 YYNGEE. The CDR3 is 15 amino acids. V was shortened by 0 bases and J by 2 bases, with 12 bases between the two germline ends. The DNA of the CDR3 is TGTGCCAGCAGCGTAGCTCCACAGAACACCTACGAGCAGTACTTC. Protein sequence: CASSVAPQNTYEQYF. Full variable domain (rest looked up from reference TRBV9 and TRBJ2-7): DSGVTQTPKHLITATGQRVTLRCSPRSGDLSVYWYQQSLDQGLQFLIQYYNGEERAKGNILERFSAQQFPDLHSELNLSSLELGDSALYFCASSVAPQNTYEQYFGPGTRLTVT.

In nucleotides, the CDR3 is TGCAGTGCTAGAGGGACAGGCCTGCAGCCCCAGCATTTT. Protein: CSARGTGLQPQHF. The chain carries TRBV20-1 and TRBJ1-5, with 7 bases aligning to TRBD1. The CDR3 consists of 13 residues. The ends lost 1 base at V and 7 bases at J; junction bases unmatched: 4. Germline V gives CDR1 DFQATT, CDR2 SNEGSKA (reference sequence).

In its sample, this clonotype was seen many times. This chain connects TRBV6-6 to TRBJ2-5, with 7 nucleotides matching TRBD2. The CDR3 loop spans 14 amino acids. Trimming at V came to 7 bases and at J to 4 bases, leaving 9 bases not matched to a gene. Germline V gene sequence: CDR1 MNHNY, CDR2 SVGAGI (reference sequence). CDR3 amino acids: CASTGRARGETQYF. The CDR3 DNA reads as TGTGCCAGCACGGGGAGGGCGAGGGGAGAGACCCAGTACTTC.

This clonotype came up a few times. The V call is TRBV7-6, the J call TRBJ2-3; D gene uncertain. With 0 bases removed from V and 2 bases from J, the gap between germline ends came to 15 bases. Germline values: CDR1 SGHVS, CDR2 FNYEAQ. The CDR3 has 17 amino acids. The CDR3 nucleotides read TGTGCCAGCAGCTTAGCCGGTTTAGGCGGCTCCACAGATACGCAGTATTTT. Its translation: CASSLAGLGGSTDTQYF.

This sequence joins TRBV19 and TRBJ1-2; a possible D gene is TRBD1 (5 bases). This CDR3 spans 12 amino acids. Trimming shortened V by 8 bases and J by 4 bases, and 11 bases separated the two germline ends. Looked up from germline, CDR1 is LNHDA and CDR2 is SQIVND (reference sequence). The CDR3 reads CASEGALYGYTF. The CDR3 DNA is TGTGCCAGTGAAGGGGCCCTCTATGGCTACACCTTC.

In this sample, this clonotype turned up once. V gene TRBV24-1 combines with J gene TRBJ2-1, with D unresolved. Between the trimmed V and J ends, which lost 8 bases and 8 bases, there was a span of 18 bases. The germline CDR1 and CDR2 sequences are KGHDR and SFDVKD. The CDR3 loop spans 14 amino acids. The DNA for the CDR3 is TGTGCCACCAAACCCGGCAAACTCGGCGATGAGCAGTTCTTC. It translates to CATKPGKLGDEQFF.

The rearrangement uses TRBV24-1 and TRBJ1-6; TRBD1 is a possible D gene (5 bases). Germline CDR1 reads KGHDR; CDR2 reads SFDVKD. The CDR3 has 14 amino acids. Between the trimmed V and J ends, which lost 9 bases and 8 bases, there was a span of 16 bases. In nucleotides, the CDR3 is TGTGCCACCCTTCGGACTAGGGGCGATTCACCCCTCCACTTT. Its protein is CATLRTRGDSPLHF.

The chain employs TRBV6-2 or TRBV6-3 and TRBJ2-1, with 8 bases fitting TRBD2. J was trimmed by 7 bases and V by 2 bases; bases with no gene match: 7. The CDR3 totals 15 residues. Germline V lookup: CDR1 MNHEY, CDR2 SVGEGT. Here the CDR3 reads CASSYASGGRNEQFF. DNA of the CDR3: TGTGCCAGCAGTTACGCCAGCGGGGGTCGGAATGAGCAGTTCTTC.

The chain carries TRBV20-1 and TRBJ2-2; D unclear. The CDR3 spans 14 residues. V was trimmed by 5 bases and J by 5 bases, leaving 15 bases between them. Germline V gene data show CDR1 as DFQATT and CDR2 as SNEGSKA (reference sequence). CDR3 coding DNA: TGCAGTGCTTCCCAGAGTGGTCGAACCGGGGAGCTGTTTTTT. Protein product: CSASQSGRTGELFF.

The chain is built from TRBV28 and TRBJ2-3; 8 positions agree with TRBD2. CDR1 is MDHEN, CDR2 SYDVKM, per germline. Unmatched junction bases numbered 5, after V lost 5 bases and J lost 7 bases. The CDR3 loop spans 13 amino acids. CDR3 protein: CASSGGGLYTQYF. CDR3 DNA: TGTGCCAGCAGTGGCGGGGGGTTATATACGCAGTATTTT.

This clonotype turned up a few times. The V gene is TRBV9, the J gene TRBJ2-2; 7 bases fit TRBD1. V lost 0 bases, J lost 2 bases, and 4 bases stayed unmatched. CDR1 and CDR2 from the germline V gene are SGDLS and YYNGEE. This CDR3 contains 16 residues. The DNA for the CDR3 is TGTGCCAGCAGCGTAGAACAGGGGCTCAACACCGGGGAGCTGTTTTTT. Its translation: CASSVEQGLNTGELFF.

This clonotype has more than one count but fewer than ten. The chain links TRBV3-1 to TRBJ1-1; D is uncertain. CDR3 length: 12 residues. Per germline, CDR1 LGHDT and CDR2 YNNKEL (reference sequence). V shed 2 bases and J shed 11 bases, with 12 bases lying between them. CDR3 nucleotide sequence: TGTGCCAGCAGCCAATCATCAGAAGGGGCTTTCTTT. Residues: CASSQSSEGAFF.

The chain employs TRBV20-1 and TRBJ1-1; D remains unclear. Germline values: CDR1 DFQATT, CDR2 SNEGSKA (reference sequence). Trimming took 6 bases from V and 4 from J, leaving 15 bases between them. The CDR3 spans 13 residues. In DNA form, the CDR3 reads TGCAGTGCAATGGAGGAAGTGGGCACTGAAGCTTTCTTT. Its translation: CSAMEEVGTEAFF.

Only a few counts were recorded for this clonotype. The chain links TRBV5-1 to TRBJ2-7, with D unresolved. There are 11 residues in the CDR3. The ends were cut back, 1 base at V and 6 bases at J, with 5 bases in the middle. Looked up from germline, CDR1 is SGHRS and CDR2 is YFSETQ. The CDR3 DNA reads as TGCGCCAGCAGCTTGTACGCCGAGCAGTACTTC. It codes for CASSLYAEQYF.

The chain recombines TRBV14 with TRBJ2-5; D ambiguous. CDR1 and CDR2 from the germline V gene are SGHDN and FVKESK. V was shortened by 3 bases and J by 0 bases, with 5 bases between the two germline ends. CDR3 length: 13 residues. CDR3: CASSHSYQETQYF. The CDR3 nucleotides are TGTGCCAGCAGCCACTCATACCAAGAGACCCAGTACTTC.

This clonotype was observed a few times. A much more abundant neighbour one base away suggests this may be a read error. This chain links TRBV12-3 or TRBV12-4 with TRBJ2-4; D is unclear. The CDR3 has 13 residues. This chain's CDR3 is CAGRLVGKNIQYF. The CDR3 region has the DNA TGTGCCGGCAGGCTTGTAGGCAAAAACATTCAGTACTTC.

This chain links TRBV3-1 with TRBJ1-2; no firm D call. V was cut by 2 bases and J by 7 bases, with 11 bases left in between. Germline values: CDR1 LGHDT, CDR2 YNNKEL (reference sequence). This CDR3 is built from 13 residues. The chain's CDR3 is CASSQRSKSGYTF. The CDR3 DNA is TGTGCCAGCAGCCAAAGATCGAAAAGTGGCTACACCTTC.

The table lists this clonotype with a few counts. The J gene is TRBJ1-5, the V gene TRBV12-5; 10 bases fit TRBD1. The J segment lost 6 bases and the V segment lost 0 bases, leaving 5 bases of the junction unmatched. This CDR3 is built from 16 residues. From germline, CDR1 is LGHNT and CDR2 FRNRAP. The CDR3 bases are TGTGCTAGTGGTTTGGTCAGACAGGGGGCTGGTCAGCCCCAGCATTTT. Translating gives CASGLVRQGAGQPQHF.

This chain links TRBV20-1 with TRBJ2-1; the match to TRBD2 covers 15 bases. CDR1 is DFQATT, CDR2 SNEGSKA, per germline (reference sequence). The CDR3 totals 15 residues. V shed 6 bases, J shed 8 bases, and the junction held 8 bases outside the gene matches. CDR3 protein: CSAARTSGGADEQFF. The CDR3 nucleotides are TGCAGTGCAGCCAGGACTAGCGGGGGGGCCGATGAGCAGTTCTTC.

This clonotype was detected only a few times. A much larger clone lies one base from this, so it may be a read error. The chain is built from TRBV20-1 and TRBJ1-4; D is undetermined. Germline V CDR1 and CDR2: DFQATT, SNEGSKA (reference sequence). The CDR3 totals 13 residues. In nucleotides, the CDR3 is TGCAGTGCTAGCCGGGTAGAACGGGAAAAACGGTTTTTT. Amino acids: CSASRVEREKRFF.

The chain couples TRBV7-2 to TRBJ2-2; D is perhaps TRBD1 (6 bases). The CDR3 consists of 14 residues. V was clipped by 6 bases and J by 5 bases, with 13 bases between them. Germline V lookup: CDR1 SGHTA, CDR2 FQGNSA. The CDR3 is CASSFTRGTGELFF. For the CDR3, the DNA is TGTGCCAGCAGTTTTACCAGGGGTACCGGGGAGCTGTTTTTT.

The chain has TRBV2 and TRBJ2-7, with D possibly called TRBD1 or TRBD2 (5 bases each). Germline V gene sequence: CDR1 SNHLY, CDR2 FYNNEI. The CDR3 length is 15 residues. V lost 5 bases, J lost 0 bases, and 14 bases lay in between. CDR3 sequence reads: CASSRRDGNSYEQYF. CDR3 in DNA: TGTGCCAGCAGTCGCCGGGACGGAAACTCCTACGAGCAGTACTTC.

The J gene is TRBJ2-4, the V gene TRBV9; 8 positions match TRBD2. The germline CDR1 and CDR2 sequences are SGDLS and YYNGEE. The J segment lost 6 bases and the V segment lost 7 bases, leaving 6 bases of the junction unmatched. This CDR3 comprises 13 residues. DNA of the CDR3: TGTGCCAGCGGCGGGGGGAGCGGAAACATTCAGTACTTC. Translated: CASGGGSGNIQYF. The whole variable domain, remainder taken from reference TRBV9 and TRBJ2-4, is DSGVTQTPKHLITATGQRVTLRCSPRSGDLSVYWYQQSLDQGLQFLIQYYNGEERAKGNILERFSAQQFPDLHSELNLSSLELGDSALYFCASGGGSGNIQYFGAGTRLSVL.

In nucleotides, the CDR3 is TGTGCCAGCAGCTTAGGGCCAGTCTCCTACAATGAGCAGTTCTTC. Encoded protein: CASSLGPVSYNEQFF. V gene TRBV11-3 combines with J gene TRBJ2-1; no clear D gene. Germline V gene sequence: CDR1 SGHNT, CDR2 YENEEA. Between the trimmed V and J ends, which lost 1 base and 0 bases, there was a span of 7 bases. The length of the CDR3 is 15 residues.

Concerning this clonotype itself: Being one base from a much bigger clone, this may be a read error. CDR3 amino acids: CASSHGRNYGYTF. In nucleotides, the CDR3 is TGTGCCAGCAGCCACGGACGGAACTATGGCTACACCTTC. The gene calls are TRBV3-1 and TRBJ1-2; D is unresolved. V dropped 3 bases and J dropped 2 bases, with 7 bases sitting between them. The CDR3 is 13 amino acids. Germline assignment: CDR1 LGHDT and CDR2 YNNKEL (reference sequence). The full variable domain, rest sourced from reference TRBV3-1 and TRBJ1-2, is DTAVSQTPKYLVTQMGNDKSIKCEQNLGHDTMYWYKQDSKKFLKIMFSYNNKELIINETVPNRFSPKSPDKAHLNLHINSLELGDSAVYFCASSHGRNYGYTFGSGTRLTVV.